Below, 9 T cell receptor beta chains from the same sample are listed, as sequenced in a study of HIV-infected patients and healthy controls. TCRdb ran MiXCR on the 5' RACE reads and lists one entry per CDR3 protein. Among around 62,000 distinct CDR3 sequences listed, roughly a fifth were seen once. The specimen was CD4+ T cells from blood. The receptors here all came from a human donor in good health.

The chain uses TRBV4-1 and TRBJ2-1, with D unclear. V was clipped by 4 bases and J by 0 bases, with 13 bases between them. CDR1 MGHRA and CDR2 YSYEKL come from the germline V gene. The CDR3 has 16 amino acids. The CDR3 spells CASSPSGLSSYNEQFF. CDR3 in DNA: TGCGCCAGCAGCCCTTCCGGTTTGAGCTCCTACAATGAGCAGTTCTTC.

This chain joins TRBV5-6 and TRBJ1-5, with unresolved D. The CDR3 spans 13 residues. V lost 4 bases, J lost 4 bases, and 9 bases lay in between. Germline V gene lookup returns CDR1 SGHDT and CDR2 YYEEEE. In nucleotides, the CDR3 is TGTGCCAGCAGCCCGAACCGAAATCAGCCCCAGCATTTT. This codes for CASSPNRNQPQHF.

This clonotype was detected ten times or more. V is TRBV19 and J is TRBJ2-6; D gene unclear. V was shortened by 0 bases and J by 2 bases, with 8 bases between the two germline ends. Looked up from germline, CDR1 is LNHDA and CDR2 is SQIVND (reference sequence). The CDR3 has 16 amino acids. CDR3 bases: TGTGCCAGTAGTATAGATATGAACCCTGGGGCCAACGTCCTGACTTTC. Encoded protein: CASSIDMNPGANVLTF.

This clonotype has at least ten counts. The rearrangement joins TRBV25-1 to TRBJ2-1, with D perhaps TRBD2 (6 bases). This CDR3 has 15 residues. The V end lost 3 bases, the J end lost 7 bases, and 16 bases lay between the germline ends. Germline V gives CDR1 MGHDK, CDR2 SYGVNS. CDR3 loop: CASSDSAAGGNEQFF. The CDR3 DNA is TGTGCCAGCAGTGATTCGGCAGCCGGGGGTAATGAGCAGTTCTTC.

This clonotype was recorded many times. CDR3 sequence reads: CSADRGLEAFF. The CDR3 nucleotides read TGCAGCGCCGACAGGGGACTTGAAGCTTTCTTT. The chain links TRBV29-1 to TRBJ1-1; TRBD1 agrees at 8 bases. Germline loops: CDR1 SQVTM, CDR2 ANQGSEA. V was pared by 7 bases and J by 7 bases, with 5 bases of the junction left unmatched. This CDR3 region has 11 residues.

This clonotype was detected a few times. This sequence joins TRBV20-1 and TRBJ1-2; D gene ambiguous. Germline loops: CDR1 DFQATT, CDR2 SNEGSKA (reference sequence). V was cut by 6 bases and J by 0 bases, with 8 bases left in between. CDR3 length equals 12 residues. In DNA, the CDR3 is TGCAGTGCCACGGATGCTAACTATGGCTACACCTTC. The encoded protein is CSATDANYGYTF.

Here the CDR3 DNA reads TGTGCCAGCCGCACGCTCTCTGGGGCCAACGTCCTGACTTTC. This sequence encodes CASRTLSGANVLTF. The V call is TRBV7-2, the J call TRBJ2-6; D remains ambiguous. Germline V gene data show CDR1 as SGHTA and CDR2 as FQGNSA. V was cut by 8 bases and J by 0 bases, with 8 bases left in between. The CDR3 extends over 14 amino acids.

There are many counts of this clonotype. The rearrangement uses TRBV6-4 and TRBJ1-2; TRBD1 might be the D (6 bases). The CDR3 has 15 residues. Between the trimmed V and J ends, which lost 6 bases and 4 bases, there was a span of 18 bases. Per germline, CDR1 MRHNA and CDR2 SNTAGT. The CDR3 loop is CASRPTPDSIYGYTF. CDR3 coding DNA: TGTGCCAGCAGACCCACTCCGGACAGTATCTATGGCTACACCTTC.

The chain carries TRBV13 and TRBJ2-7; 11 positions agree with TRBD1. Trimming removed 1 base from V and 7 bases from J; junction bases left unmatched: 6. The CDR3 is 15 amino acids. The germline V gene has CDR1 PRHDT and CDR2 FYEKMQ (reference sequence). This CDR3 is CASSLVGQGAWEQYF. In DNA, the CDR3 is TGTGCCAGCAGCTTAGTTGGACAGGGGGCTTGGGAGCAGTACTTC.